This passage covers 24 T cell receptor beta chains from one sample sequenced in a study of blood T cell repertoires in COVID-19. TCRdb's table, derived via immunoSEQ multiplex PCR, lists solely in-frame clones and lacks some. The data hold around 130,000 clones, with roughly four fifths observed a single time. The sequenced sample was peripheral blood. These receptors were obtained from a human donor in a cohort sampled during active COVID-19.

This chain connects TRBV12-3 or TRBV12-4 to TRBJ1-1; no definite D call. The CDR3 has 13 residues. Trimming left V 6 bases short and J 3 bases short, with 11 bases between. The CDR3 loop is CASSPFRDTEAFF. DNA of the CDR3: TGTGCCAGCAGCCCCTTTCGGGACACTGAAGCTTTCTTT.

The chain has TRBV15 and TRBJ2-5, with a possible D match to TRBD2 (5 bases). Germline CDR1 reads LNHNV; CDR2 reads YYDKDF (reference sequence). V lost 5 bases, J lost 4 bases, and 14 bases lay in between. This CDR3 comprises 14 residues. CDR3 sequence reads: CATSRSRGPETQYF. The CDR3, as DNA: TGTGCCACCAGCCGATCTAGAGGGCCAGAGACCCAGTACTTC.

In this sample, this clone turned up a few times. The chain recombines TRBV27 with TRBJ1-2; tentatively, D is TRBD1 (6 bases). Trimming took 0 bases from V and 7 from J, leaving 12 bases between them. Germline CDR1 and CDR2: MNHEY and SMNVEV (reference sequence). The CDR3 is 14 residues long. CDR3 bases: TGTGCCAGCAGTTTATCTGGGGGCGCACGTGGCTACACCTTC. Protein sequence: CASSLSGGARGYTF.

The chain links TRBV30 to TRBJ2-5; no clear D. Germline assignment: CDR1 GTSNPN and CDR2 SVGIG (reference sequence). This CDR3 comprises 12 residues. Trimming left V 2 bases short and J 3 bases short, with 7 bases between. In nucleotides, the CDR3 is TGTGCCTGGAGTCACAGTGAAGAGACCCAGTACTTC. It is translated as CAWSHSEETQYF.

The chain uses TRBV6-5 and TRBJ1-2, with a tentative D call TRBD1 (5 bases). In germline, CDR1 is MNHEY, CDR2 SVGAGI. CDR3 length: 16 residues. V was trimmed by 0 bases and J by 7 bases, leaving 18 bases between them. CDR3 in amino acids: CASSYSPGIFLGGYTF. CDR3 sequence (DNA): TGTGCCAGCAGTTACTCCCCAGGGATTTTTTTGGGTGGCTACACCTTC.

The rearrangement uses TRBV18 and TRBJ1-1, with 8 bases that match TRBD1. This CDR3 comprises 16 residues. V lost 3 bases and J lost 1; bases outside the gene matches: 7. CDR1 and CDR2 (germline): KGHSH, LQKENI. As DNA, the CDR3 is TGTGCCAGCTCACCGCGAAATGGACAGGGGAACACTGAAGCTTTCTTT. This encodes CASSPRNGQGNTEAFF.

The genes are TRBV5-4 and TRBJ2-7; tentatively, D is TRBD2 (6 bases). The CDR3 totals 15 residues. CDR1 SGHNT and CDR2 YYREEE come from the germline V gene (reference sequence). V lost 4 bases and J 2 bases, leaving 16 bases between the germline ends. In nucleotides, the CDR3 is TGTGCCAGCAGCACGTGGACGGGACTTGCCTACGAGCAGTACTTC. Translation gives CASSTWTGLAYEQYF.

CDR3 sequence: CASSRYRVEQYF. For the CDR3, the DNA is TGTGCCAGCAGCCGATACAGGGTAGAGCAGTACTTC. The chain uses TRBV7-8 and TRBJ2-7, with D maybe TRBD1 (6 bases). The CDR3 spans 12 residues. With 5 bases removed from V and 7 bases from J, the gap between germline ends came to 12 bases. CDR1 is SGHVS and CDR2 is FQNEAQ in the germline V gene.

The rearrangement joins TRBV5-4 to TRBJ1-2, with unresolved D. V dropped 4 bases and J dropped 0 bases, with 13 bases sitting between them. CDR1 and CDR2 from the germline V gene are SGHNT and YYREEE (reference sequence). This CDR3 region has 15 residues. This CDR3 reads CASSPGRSANYGYTF. The CDR3 nucleotides are TGTGCCAGCAGCCCGGGTCGTTCGGCTAACTATGGCTACACCTTC.

The V and J genes are TRBV11-2 and TRBJ1-4; perhaps TRBD1 as D (5 bases). CDR1 and CDR2 from the germline V gene are SGHAT and FQNNGV. The CDR3 is made up of 14 amino acids. The V gene lost 0 bases and the J gene lost 3 bases, with 5 bases spanning the gap. As DNA, the CDR3 is TGTGCCAGCAGCTTAGACAGGGCTAATGAAAAACTGTTTTTT. Amino acids: CASSLDRANEKLFF.

The rearrangement uses TRBV6-6 and TRBJ2-1; 7 nucleotides match TRBD2. V shed 6 bases, J shed 3 bases, and the junction held 5 bases outside the gene matches. The CDR3 loop spans 14 amino acids. Germline V CDR1 and CDR2: MNHNY, SVGAGI (reference sequence). The CDR3, as DNA: TGTGCCAGCAGGTCGGGAGGCAACTACAATGAGCAGTTCTTC. It yields the protein CASRSGGNYNEQFF.

V and J are TRBV6-6 and TRBJ2-7, with a tentative D call TRBD1 (5 bases). CDR1 and CDR2 from the germline V gene are MNHNY and SVGAGI (reference sequence). The CDR3 extends over 14 amino acids. The germline V and J ends were trimmed by 2 bases and 2 bases, with 10 bases remaining between them. The CDR3 protein is CASSYGQGTYEQYF. The CDR3 region has the DNA TGTGCCAGCAGTTACGGGCAGGGAACCTACGAGCAGTACTTC.

The CDR3 DNA follows: TGTGCCAGTTGTGACAGGGACACCTACGAGCAGTACTTC. This codes for CASCDRDTYEQYF. V gene TRBV19 combines with J gene TRBJ2-7, with TRBD1 identical over 7 bases. The CDR3 loop spans 13 amino acids. Trimming removed 8 bases from V and 2 bases from J; junction bases left unmatched: 6. The germline V gene encodes CDR1 LNHDA and CDR2 SQIVND (reference sequence).

This clone turned up a few times. The V gene is TRBV30, the J gene TRBJ2-2; D may be TRBD1 (5 bases). CDR1 and CDR2 (germline): GTSNPN, SVGIG (reference sequence). Trimming left V 0 bases short and J 9 bases short, with 17 bases between. CDR3 length: 15 residues. The CDR3 is CAWSVPGSHPRELFF. CDR3 DNA sequence: TGTGCCTGGAGTGTCCCAGGGTCTCACCCCCGGGAGCTGTTTTTT. The full variable domain, with the rest looked up from reference TRBV30 and TRBJ2-2, is SQTIHQWPATLVQPVGSPLSLECTVEGTSNPNLYWYRQAAGRGLQLLFYSVGIGQISSEVPQNLSASRPQDRQFILSSKKLLLSDSGFYLCAWSVPGSHPRELFFGEGSRLTVL.

The V gene is TRBV30, the J gene TRBJ1-1; D uncertain. Between the trimmed V and J ends, which lost 0 bases and 8 bases, there was a span of 19 bases. The germline V gene has CDR1 GTSNPN and CDR2 SVGIG (reference sequence). CDR3 length equals 15 residues. CDR3 nucleotide sequence: TGTGCCTGGAGTGTACCCCCCGAACTTTTGGTCGAAGCTTTCTTT. Its protein product is CAWSVPPELLVEAFF.

The chain uses TRBV23-1 and TRBJ1-6; D perhaps matches TRBD1 (5 bases). TRBV23-1 is an ORF for which the function is uncertain. The CDR3 has 16 amino acids. Trimming pared 0 bases from V and 7 bases from J, leaving 13 bases between. The CDR3 here is CASSQSEGIKNSPLHF. The CDR3 DNA is TGCGCCAGCAGTCAATCGGAGGGGATAAAGAATTCACCCCTCCACTTT.

The chain links TRBV19 to TRBJ2-7; TRBD1 matches 11 bases. The CDR3 spans 14 residues. The germline CDR1 and CDR2 sequences are LNHDA and SQIVND (reference sequence). With 4 bases clipped from V and 6 bases from J, the junction kept 5 bases outside the gene matches. The CDR3 loop reads CASSTGTGGIEQYF. DNA for the CDR3: TGTGCCAGTAGTACCGGGACAGGGGGTATCGAGCAGTACTTC.

The rearrangement joins TRBV7-8 to TRBJ2-5; 7 nucleotides match TRBD1. This CDR3 comprises 13 residues. CDR1 is SGHVS, CDR2 FQNEAQ, per germline. V lost 5 bases to trimming and J lost 4 bases; unmatched junction nucleotides: 4. The CDR3 DNA reads as TGTGCCAGCAGCATCGGGACAGCAGAGACCCAGTACTTC. Translating gives CASSIGTAETQYF. Full variable domain (rest looked up from reference TRBV7-8 and TRBJ2-5): GAGVSQSPRYKVAKRGQDVALRCDPISGHVSLFWYQQALGQGPEFLTYFQNEAQLDKSGLPSDRFFAERPEGSVSTLKIQRTQQEDSAVYLCASSIGTAETQYFGPGTRLLVL.

The sample holds a few counts of this clone. V usage is TRBV27 and J usage is TRBJ1-1; D possibly corresponds to TRBD1 (5 bases). There are 14 residues in the CDR3. Trimming pared 5 bases from V and 1 base from J, leaving 11 bases between. Per the germline V gene, CDR1 is MNHEY and CDR2 is SMNVEV (reference sequence). The CDR3 DNA reads TGTGCCAGCAGTCCCCTGGGGGGGAACACTGAAGCTTTCTTT. Translated: CASSPLGGNTEAFF.

This chain joins TRBV30 and TRBJ1-2; 10 bases are shared with TRBD1. This CDR3 has 16 residues. Per the germline V gene, CDR1 is GTSNPN and CDR2 is SVGIG (reference sequence). V was pared by 2 bases and J by 2 bases, with 8 bases of the junction left unmatched. CDR3 sequence reads: CAWSQGGTGVNYGYTF. The CDR3 nucleotides are TGTGCCTGGAGTCAAGGCGGGACAGGGGTCAACTATGGCTACACCTTC.

J is TRBJ2-4 and V is TRBV9; perhaps TRBD2 as D (6 bases). Between the trimmed V and J ends, which lost 3 bases and 4 bases, there was a span of 11 bases. The germline V gene encodes CDR1 SGDLS and CDR2 YYNGEE. The CDR3 contains 14 residues. The DNA for the CDR3 is TGTGCCAGCAGCGGCGGCCTAGCGAAAAACATTCAGTACTTC. It is translated as CASSGGLAKNIQYF.

V and J are TRBV20-1 and TRBJ1-1; TRBD1 matches at 7 bases. The CDR3 extends over 14 amino acids. V trimming: 3 bases; J trimming: 0 bases; junction bases outside the gene matches: 4. Germline V lookup: CDR1 DFQATT, CDR2 SNEGSKA (reference sequence). The CDR3 DNA reads as TGCAGTGCTAGTGGGACAGCTTTGAACACTGAAGCTTTCTTT. This sequence encodes CSASGTALNTEAFF.

The J gene is TRBJ2-2, the V gene TRBV7-9; no definite D call. Germline V CDR1 and CDR2: SEHNR, FQNEAQ (reference sequence). The germline V and J ends were trimmed by 5 bases and 3 bases, with 7 bases remaining between them. The CDR3 is made up of 13 amino acids. The chain's CDR3 is CASSGGYTGELFF. CDR3 DNA sequence: TGTGCCAGCAGCGGTGGCTACACCGGGGAGCTGTTTTTT. Supplemented by reference TRBV7-9 and TRBJ2-2, the full variable domain reads DTGVSQNPRHKITKRGQNVTFRCDPISEHNRLYWYRQTLGQGPEFLTYFQNEAQLEKSRLLSDRFSAERPKGSFSTLEIQRTEQGDSAMYLCASSGGYTGELFFGEGSRLTVL.

The V and J genes are TRBV9 and TRBJ1-4; D might be TRBD1 (6 bases). V lost 4 bases and J lost 3, with 13 bases in between. This CDR3 has 15 amino acids. CDR1 and CDR2 (germline): SGDLS, YYNGEE. DNA for the CDR3: TGTGCCAGCAGCCCCCAGGGGTTTTCTAATGAAAAACTGTTTTTT. This codes for CASSPQGFSNEKLFF.